The 10 T cell receptor beta chains in this list originate from one sample, sequenced in a study of spatial heterogeneity in lung cancer. Time point denoted: blood at routine non-recurrence follow-up after resection. Unsorted tumor, nontumor lung tissue or cryopreserved PBMC supplied the whole RNA. Via MiXCR, TCRdb re-called the 5' RACE reads, giving one row per CDR3 protein. In the table there are around 27,000 distinct CDR3 sequences, roughly 6% of which are singletons. Here the sequenced sample was PBMCs, taken at follow-up. Receptor source: a male donor with early-stage non-small cell lung cancer.

This clonotype was picked up many times. The V gene is TRBV2, the J gene TRBJ2-2; tentatively, D is TRBD2 (6 bases). This CDR3 has 13 residues. Trimming pared 8 bases from V and 6 bases from J, leaving 13 bases between. The germline CDR1 and CDR2 sequences are SNHLY and FYNNEI. This CDR3 reads CASGLVAAGELFF. In nucleotides, the CDR3 is TGTGCCAGCGGGCTGGTAGCGGCCGGGGAGCTGTTTTTT.

In its sample, this clonotype was seen many times. The V and J genes are TRBV18 and TRBJ2-6; D is tentatively TRBD1 or TRBD2 (5 bases each). This CDR3 has 18 amino acids. The germline V gene has CDR1 KGHSH and CDR2 LQKENI. V was pared by 2 bases and J by 0 bases, with 14 bases between. The CDR3 is CASSPSGGISSGANVLTF. Here the CDR3 DNA reads TGTGCCAGCTCACCAAGTGGGGGAATTTCCTCTGGGGCCAACGTCCTGACTTTC.

This clonotype was picked up many times. The J gene is TRBJ2-3, the V gene TRBV7-8; D gene ambiguous. CDR1 and CDR2 (germline): SGHVS, FQNEAQ. V dropped 1 base and J dropped 4 bases, with 12 bases sitting between them. This CDR3 spans 15 amino acids. The CDR3 bases are TGTGCCAGCAGCTTAGGTGTCAGCACTCCAGATACGCAGTATTTT. As protein: CASSLGVSTPDTQYF.

This clonotype was observed a few times. The chain recombines TRBV29-1 with TRBJ1-1, with D tentatively TRBD1 (5 bases). The V gene's germline CDR1 is SQVTM and CDR2 ANQGSEA. The CDR3 extends over 14 amino acids. The germline V and J ends were trimmed by 6 bases and 6 bases, with 20 bases remaining between them. The CDR3 loop is CSVQSGGRRAEAFF. DNA for the CDR3: TGCAGCGTCCAATCCGGGGGGAGGAGGGCTGAAGCTTTCTTT.

V usage is TRBV19 and J usage is TRBJ2-5; TRBD1 might be the D (5 bases). CDR1 and CDR2 (germline): LNHDA, SQIVND (reference sequence). The CDR3 extends over 13 amino acids. V was cut by 4 bases and J by 5 bases, with 11 bases left in between. DNA for the CDR3: TGTGCCAGTAGTAATGGACAAATGGAGACCCAGTACTTC. It encodes CASSNGQMETQYF.

This clonotype appeared many times. V usage is TRBV3-2 and J usage is TRBJ2-7; no check of the table's D call, TRBD1, against the DNA was made. TRBV3-2 is a pseudogene locus. The CDR3 runs 18 residues. CDR3 sequence reads: CASSQSRCGTEPAYEQYV. CDR3 in DNA: TGTGCCAGCAGCCAATCCCGGTGCGGGACAGAGCCAGCCTACGAGCAGTACGTC.

This clonotype was seen many times. This rearrangement joins TRBV6-5 to TRBJ1-1; possible D gene TRBD1, 5 bases. The CDR3 length is 11 residues. Trimming pared 6 bases from V and 6 bases from J, leaving 8 bases between. From germline, CDR1 is MNHEY and CDR2 SVGAGI. This chain's CDR3 is CASSQGSEAFF. The CDR3 DNA sequence: TGTGCCAGCAGCCAGGGTTCTGAAGCTTTCTTT.

This clonotype was recorded at least ten times. The CDR3 here is CASSSRDTAKNIQYF. For the CDR3, the DNA is TGTGCCAGCAGCTCCCGGGACACGGCCAAAAACATTCAGTACTTC. The chain carries TRBV3-1 and TRBJ2-4; tentative D call: TRBD1 (6 bases). CDR1 is LGHDT, CDR2 YNNKEL, per germline (reference sequence). This CDR3 region has 15 residues. V shed 5 bases and J shed 1 base, with 12 bases lying between them.

This clonotype was counted at least ten times. This chain connects TRBV7-2 to TRBJ1-1; 9 nucleotides agree with TRBD1. This CDR3 is 15 amino acids long. Losses at the gene ends were 5 bases for V and 1 base for J; bases not matched to a gene: 5. Per the germline V gene, CDR1 is SGHTA and CDR2 is FQGNSA. The CDR3 here is CASSQYRGRNTEAFF. CDR3 coding DNA: TGTGCCAGCAGCCAATACAGGGGGCGGAACACTGAAGCTTTCTTT.

In this sample, this clonotype turned up many times. The rearrangement joins TRBV27 to TRBJ2-1; maybe TRBD1 (5 bases). This CDR3 is 15 amino acids long. Trimming removed 2 bases at V and 9 bases at J, with 17 bases between. Per germline, CDR1 MNHEY and CDR2 SMNVEV (reference sequence). The CDR3 is CASSLPGFPLGEQFF. DNA of the CDR3: TGTGCCAGCAGTTTACCAGGGTTCCCTCTCGGTGAGCAGTTCTTC.